One T cell receptor beta chain is described in this entry. The target of this receptor is not known. Base qualities are not recorded, but no much larger clone differs from it by a single base. The data are from a study of OX40 agonist ivuxolimab in advanced cancers. Some background on the complete study: Ivuxolimab was an agonistic, fully human IgG2 monoclonal antibody directed against OX40 (CD134), a costimulatory receptor. Intravenous ivuxolimab was administered to patients every 2 weeks at six dose levels: 0.01, 0.1, 0.3, 1.5, 3 and 10 mg/kg. Of the roughly 51 dose-escalation patients, hepatocellular carcinoma was present in some 19, melanoma in approximately 15, renal cell carcinoma in 9 and head and neck cancer in 9. The dose-escalation cohort was about 86% male with a mean age of roughly 62 years, ranging from about 23 to 85. Prior anti-PD-1, anti-PD-L1 or anti-CTLA-4 therapy was permitted, and approximately 39% of dose-escalation patients had received checkpoint inhibitors. Partial responses occurred in three dose-escalation patients: two with cutaneous melanoma and one with hepatocellular carcinoma. Peripheral TCRbeta sequencing aimed to test whether ivuxolimab altered TCR sequence diversity and caused clonal T-cell expansion. The paper covers the monotherapy dose-escalation part of the phase I ivuxolimab trial, which included N ≈ 50 patients. Study-level results and caveats: Low levels of normalized T-cell clonal expansion were also seen in some patients who did not respond. At doses of 0.1 to 3.0 mg/kg, clonal expansion of both CD4+ and CD8+ T cells in blood was seen between baseline and week 6. The antigen specificity of the clonally expanded peripheral T cells was not determined. Partial responders in the 0.1-3.0 mg/kg groups had among the lowest normalized peripheral clonal expansion, especially among CD8+ T cells. After ivuxolimab, more expanded clones were found on average in CD8+ T cells than in CD4+ T cells.

For sequencing of the TCRbeta CDR3 region, genomic DNA was extracted from the sorted cells. TCRbeta CDR3 regions were sequenced using the immunoSEQ Assay. TCRdb holds this immuneACCESS table with in-frame rearrangements only. Some clones are missing; in checked studies, unresolved V genes explain under half, and the rest has no known cause. This sample lists roughly 45,000 clones; 80% to 90% were detected once. In total, the top ten clones hold less than 3.5% of the sample. The trial excluded patients who had a history of autoimmune disease or who were on systemic immunosuppression. In every dose cohort, peripheral blood was drawn for TCR sequencing at baseline, cycle 4 day 1, and cycle 7 day 1. Samples were obtained from an open-label, multicenter, first-in-human phase I dose-escalation trial of ivuxolimab. Adults with locally advanced or metastatic melanoma, renal cell, hepatocellular, or head and neck squamous cell carcinoma were enrolled in the trial. Before TCR sequencing, CD4+ T cells and CD8+ T cells were sorted from peripheral blood as separate populations.

From cysteine to phenylalanine, the CDR3 is 13 amino acids long. Kept here is only the CDR3 DNA, which spans 39 bases and is read in frame from base 1. CDR1 and CDR2 were assigned from the germline V gene as SQVTM and ANQGSEA. V was cut back by 6 bases and J by 0 bases, leaving a gap of 12 bases between them. The sequence was obtained from an adult with an advanced solid tumor such as melanoma, head and neck, liver or kidney cancer. The input for sequencing was CD4+ or CD8+ T cells sorted from blood, taken in a trial of the OX40 agonist ivuxolimab. Rearrangement joined TRBV29-1 to TRBJ2-7; 5 matching bases give a weak D call of TRBD2. The nucleotide sequence reads TGCAGCGTGGTCGGACTTAGCTCCTACGAGCAGTACTTC. It translates as CSVVGLSSYEQYF.